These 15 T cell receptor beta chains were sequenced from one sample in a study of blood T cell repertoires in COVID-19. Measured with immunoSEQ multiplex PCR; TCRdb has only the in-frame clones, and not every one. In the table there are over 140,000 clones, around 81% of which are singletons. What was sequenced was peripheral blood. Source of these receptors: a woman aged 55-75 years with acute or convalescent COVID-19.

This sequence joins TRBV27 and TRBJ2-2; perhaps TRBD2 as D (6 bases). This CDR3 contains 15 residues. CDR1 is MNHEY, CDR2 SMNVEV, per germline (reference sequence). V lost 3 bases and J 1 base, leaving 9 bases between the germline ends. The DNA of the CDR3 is TGTGCCAGCAGTTTGGGACTTTTGAACACCGGGGAGCTGTTTTTT. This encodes CASSLGLLNTGELFF.

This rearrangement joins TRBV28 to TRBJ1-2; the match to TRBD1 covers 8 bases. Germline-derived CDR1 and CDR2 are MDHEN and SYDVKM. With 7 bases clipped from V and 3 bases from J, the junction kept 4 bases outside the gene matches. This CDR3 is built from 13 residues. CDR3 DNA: TGTGCCAGCATACAGGGGGTAGACTATGGCTACACCTTC. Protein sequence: CASIQGVDYGYTF.

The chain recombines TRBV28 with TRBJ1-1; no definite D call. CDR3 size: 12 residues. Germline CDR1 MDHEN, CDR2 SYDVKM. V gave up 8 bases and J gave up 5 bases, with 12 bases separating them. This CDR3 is CASSDPGTEAFF. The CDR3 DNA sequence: TGTGCCAGCTCCGACCCGGGGACTGAAGCTTTCTTT.

CDR3 coding DNA: TGTGCCAGCAGCTTAAGTAACAGGGGGGCAAACACTGAAGCTTTCTTT. Protein sequence: CASSLSNRGANTEAFF. The V gene is TRBV7-6, the J gene TRBJ1-1, with 8 bases identical to TRBD1. This CDR3 has 16 amino acids. After removal of 2 bases from V and 2 bases from J, the junction contained 7 bases not matched to a gene. Per the germline V gene, CDR1 is SGHVS and CDR2 is FNYEAQ.

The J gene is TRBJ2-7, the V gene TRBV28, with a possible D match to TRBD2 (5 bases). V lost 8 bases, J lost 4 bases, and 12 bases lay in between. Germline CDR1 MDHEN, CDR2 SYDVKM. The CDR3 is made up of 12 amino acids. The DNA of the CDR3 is TGTGCCAGCTGCGAGGGCCGATACGAGCAGTACTTC. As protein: CASCEGRYEQYF.

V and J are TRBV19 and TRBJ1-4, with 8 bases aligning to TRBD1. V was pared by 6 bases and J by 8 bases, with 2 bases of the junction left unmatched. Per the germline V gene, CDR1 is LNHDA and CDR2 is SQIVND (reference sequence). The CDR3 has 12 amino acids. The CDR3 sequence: CASRQGEEKLFF. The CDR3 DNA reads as TGTGCCAGTAGACAGGGGGAAGAAAAACTGTTTTTT.

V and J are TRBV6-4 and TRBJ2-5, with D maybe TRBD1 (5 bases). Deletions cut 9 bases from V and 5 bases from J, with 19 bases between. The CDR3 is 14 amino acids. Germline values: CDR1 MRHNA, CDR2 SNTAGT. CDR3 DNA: TGTGCCAGTTACGGACATGTAACGAAGGAGACCCAGTACTTC. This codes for CASYGHVTKETQYF.

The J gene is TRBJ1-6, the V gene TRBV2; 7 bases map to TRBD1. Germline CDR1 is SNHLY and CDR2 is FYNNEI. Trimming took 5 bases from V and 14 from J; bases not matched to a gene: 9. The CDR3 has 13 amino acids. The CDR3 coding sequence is TGTGCCAGCAGTTCGGACAGGCGGATCACCCTCCACTTT. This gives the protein CASSSDRRITLHF.

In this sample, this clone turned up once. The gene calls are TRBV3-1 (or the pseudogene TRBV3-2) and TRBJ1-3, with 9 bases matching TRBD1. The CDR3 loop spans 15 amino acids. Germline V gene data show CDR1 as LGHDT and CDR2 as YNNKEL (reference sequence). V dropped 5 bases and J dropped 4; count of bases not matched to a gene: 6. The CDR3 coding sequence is TGTGCCAGCAGCGGGGACAGGGCTATAGGAAACACCATATATTTT. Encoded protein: CASSGDRAIGNTIYF.

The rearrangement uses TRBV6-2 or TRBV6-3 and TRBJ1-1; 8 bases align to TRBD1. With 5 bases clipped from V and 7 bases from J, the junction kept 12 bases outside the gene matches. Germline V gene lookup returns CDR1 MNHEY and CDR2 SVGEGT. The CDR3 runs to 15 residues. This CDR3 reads CASSKAGGAFGEAFF. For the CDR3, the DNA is TGTGCCAGCAGTAAAGCAGGGGGCGCGTTCGGTGAAGCTTTCTTT.

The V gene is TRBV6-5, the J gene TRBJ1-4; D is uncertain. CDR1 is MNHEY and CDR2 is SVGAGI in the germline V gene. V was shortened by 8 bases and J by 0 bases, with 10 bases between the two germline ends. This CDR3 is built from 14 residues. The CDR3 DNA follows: TGTGCCAGCTCCCGACTTGCAACTAATGAAAAACTGTTTTTT. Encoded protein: CASSRLATNEKLFF.

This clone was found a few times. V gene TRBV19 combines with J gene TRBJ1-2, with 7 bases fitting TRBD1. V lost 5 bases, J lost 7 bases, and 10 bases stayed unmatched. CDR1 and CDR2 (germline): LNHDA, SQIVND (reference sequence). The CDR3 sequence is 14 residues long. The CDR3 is CASSPQGTSRGYTF. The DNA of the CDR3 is TGTGCCAGTAGTCCACAGGGGACGTCTCGTGGCTACACCTTC.

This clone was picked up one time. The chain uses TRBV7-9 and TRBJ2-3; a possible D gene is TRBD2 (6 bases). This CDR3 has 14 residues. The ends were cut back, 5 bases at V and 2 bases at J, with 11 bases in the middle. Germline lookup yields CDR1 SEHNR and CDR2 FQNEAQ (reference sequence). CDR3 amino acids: CASSDSGYTDTQYF. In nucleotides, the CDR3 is TGTGCCAGCAGCGATAGCGGATACACAGATACGCAGTATTTT.

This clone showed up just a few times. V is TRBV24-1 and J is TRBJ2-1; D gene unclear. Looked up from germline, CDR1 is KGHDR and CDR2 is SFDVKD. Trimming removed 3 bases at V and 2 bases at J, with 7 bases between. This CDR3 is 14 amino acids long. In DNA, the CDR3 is TGTGCCACCAGTGATGCCAGGACCTACAATGAGCAGTTCTTC. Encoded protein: CATSDARTYNEQFF.

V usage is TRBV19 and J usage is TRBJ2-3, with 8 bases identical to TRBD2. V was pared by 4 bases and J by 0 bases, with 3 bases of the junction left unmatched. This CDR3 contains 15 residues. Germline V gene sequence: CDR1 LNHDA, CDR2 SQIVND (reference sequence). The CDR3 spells CASSKASGSTDTQYF. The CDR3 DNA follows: TGTGCCAGTAGTAAGGCTAGCGGGAGCACAGATACGCAGTATTTT.